Given below is one T cell receptor beta chain in context. Its target is not known. Survey-level resolution applied to immunoSEQ assay v3.0. Clones were read by immunoSEQ multiplex PCR, and TCRdb kept only the in-frame ones, dropping some. The table records some 30,000 clones, about 90% of them present only once. This sample is drawn from a study of long-term antiretroviral therapy in people with HIV. Across the whole study: There is a gap of about a decade between the earliest samples and the later 2015 immediate-ART recommendation. Study-level findings and limits: With ART, diversity went up but was still lower than in transplant donor controls.

The germline V and J ends were trimmed by 8 bases and 9 bases, with 14 bases remaining between them. The length of the CDR3 is 13 residues. The material was unsorted PBMCs, obtained 2 years after starting antiretroviral therapy. The chain couples TRBV23-1 to TRBJ1-6, with unresolved D. TRBV23-1 is designated an ORF whose function remains uncertain. The sequence was obtained from a man aged 50 or older with HIV. Here the CDR3 reads CASDGQVTSPLHF. Here the CDR3 DNA reads TGCGCCAGCGATGGGCAAGTAACTTCACCCCTCCACTTT.